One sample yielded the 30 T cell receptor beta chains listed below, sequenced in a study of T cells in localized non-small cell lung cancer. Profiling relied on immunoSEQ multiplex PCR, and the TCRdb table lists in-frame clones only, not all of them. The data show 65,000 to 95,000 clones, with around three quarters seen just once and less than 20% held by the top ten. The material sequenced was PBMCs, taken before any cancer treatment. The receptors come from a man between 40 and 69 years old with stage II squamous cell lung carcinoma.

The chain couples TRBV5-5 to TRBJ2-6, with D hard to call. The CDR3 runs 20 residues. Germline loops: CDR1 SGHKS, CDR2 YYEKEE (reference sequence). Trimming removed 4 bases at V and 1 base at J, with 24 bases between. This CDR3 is CASSPASGKGPLSGANVLTF. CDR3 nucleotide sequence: TGTGCCAGCAGCCCTGCGAGTGGGAAGGGCCCACTATCTGGGGCCAACGTCCTGACTTTC.

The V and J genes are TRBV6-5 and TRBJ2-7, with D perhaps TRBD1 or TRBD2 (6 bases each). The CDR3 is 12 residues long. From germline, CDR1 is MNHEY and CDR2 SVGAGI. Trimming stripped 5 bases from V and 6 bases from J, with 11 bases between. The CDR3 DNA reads TGTGCCAGCAGTCACCCGGGGGCCGAGCAGTACTTC. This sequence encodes CASSHPGAEQYF.

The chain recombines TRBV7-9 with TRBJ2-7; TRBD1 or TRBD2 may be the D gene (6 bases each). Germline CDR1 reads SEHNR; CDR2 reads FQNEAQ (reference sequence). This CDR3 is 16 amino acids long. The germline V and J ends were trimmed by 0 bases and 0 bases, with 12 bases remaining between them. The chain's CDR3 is CASSLAGGHSSYEQYF. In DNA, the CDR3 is TGTGCCAGCAGCTTAGCGGGGGGACACAGCTCCTACGAGCAGTACTTC. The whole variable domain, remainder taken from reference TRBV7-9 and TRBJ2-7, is DTGVSQNPRHKITKRGQNVTFRCDPISEHNRLYWYRQTLGQGPEFLTYFQNEAQLEKSRLLSDRFSAERPKGSFSTLEIQRTEQGDSAMYLCASSLAGGHSSYEQYFGPGTRLTVT.

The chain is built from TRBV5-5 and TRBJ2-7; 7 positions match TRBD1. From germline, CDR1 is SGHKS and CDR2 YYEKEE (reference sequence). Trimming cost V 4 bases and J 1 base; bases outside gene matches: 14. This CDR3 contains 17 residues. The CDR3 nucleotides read TGTGCCAGCAGCCCGAGGGACAGATTATTTTCTTCCTACGAGCAGTACTTC. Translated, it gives CASSPRDRLFSSYEQYF.

This CDR3 is CASSESVVANYGYTF. CDR3 DNA sequence: TGTGCCAGCAGCGAAAGTGTTGTGGCTAACTATGGCTACACCTTC. This chain connects TRBV7-2 to TRBJ1-2; no clear D. From germline, CDR1 is SGHTA and CDR2 FQGNSA. CDR3 length: 15 amino acids. Trimming removed 5 bases from V and 0 bases from J, with 13 bases in between.

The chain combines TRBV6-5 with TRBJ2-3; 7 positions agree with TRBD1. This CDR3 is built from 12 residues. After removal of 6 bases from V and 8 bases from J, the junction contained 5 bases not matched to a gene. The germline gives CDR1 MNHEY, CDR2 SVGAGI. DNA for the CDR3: TGTGCCAGCAGCCAGACAGGGAGTACGCAGTATTTT. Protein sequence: CASSQTGSTQYF.

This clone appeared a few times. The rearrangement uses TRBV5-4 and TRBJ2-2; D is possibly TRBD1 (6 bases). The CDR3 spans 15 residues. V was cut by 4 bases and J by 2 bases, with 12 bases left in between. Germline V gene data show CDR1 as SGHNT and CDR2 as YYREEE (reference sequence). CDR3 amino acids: CASSAQGFNTGELFF. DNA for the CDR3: TGTGCCAGCAGCGCGCAGGGGTTTAACACCGGGGAGCTGTTTTTT. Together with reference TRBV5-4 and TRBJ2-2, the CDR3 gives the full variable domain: ETGVTQSPTHLIKTRGQQVTLRCSSQSGHNTVSWYQQALGQGPQFIFQYYREEENGRGNFPPRFSGLQFPNYSSELNVNALELDDSALYLCASSAQGFNTGELFFGEGSRLTVL.

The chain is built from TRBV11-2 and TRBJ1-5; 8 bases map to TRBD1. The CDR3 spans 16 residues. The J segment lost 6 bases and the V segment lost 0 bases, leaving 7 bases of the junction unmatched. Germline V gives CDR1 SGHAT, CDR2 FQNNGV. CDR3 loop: CASSLDGTGGSQPQHF. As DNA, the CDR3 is TGTGCCAGCAGCTTAGATGGAACAGGGGGAAGTCAGCCCCAGCATTTT. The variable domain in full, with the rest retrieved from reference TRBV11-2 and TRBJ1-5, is EAGVAQSPRYKIIEKRQSVAFWCNPISGHATLYWYQQILGQGPKLLIQFQNNGVVDDSQLPKDRFSAERLKGVDSTLKIQPAKLEDSAVYLCASSLDGTGGSQPQHFGDGTRLSIL.

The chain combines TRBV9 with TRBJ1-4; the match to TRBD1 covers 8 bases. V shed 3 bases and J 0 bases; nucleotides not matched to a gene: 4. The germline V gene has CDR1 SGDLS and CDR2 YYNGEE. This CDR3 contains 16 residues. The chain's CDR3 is CASSGPTGATNEKLFF. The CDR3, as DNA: TGTGCCAGCAGCGGACCGACAGGGGCAACTAATGAAAAACTGTTTTTT.

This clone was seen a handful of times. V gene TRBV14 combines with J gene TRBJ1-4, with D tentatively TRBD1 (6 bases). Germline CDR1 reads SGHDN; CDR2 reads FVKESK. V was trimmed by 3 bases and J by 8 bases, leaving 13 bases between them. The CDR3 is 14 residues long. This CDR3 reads CASSQGAAREKLFF. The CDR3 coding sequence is TGTGCCAGCAGCCAGGGGGCCGCGAGGGAAAAACTGTTTTTT.

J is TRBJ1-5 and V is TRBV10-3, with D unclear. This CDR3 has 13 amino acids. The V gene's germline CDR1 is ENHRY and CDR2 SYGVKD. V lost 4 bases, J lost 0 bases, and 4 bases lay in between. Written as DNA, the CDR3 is TGTGCCATCAGTGCTGATAGCAATCAGCCCCAGCATTTT. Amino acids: CAISADSNQPQHF.

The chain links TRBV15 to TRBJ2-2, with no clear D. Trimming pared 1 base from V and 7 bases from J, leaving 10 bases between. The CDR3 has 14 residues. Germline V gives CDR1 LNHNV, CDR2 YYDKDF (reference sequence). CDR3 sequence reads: CATSRGPVGGELFF. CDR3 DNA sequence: TGTGCCACCAGCAGAGGCCCTGTCGGCGGGGAGCTGTTTTTT. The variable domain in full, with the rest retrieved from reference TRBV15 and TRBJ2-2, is DAMVIQNPRYQVTQFGKPVTLSCSQTLNHNVMYWYQQKSSQAPKLLFHYYDKDFNNEADTPDNFQSRRPNTSFCFLDIRSPGLGDTAMYLCATSRGPVGGELFFGEGSRLTVL.

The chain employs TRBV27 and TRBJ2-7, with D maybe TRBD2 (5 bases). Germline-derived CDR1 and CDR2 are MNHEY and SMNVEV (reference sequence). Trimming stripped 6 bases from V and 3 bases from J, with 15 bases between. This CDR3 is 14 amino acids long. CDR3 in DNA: TGTGCCAGCAGGGTCTTGCTAACTAGCTACGAGCAGTACTTC. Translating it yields CASRVLLTSYEQYF.

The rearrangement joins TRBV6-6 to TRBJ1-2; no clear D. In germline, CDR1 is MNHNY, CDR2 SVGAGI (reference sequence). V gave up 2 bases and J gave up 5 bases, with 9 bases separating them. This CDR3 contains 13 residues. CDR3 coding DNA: TGTGCCAGCAGTTACGACGGGAATTATGGCTACACCTTC. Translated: CASSYDGNYGYTF.

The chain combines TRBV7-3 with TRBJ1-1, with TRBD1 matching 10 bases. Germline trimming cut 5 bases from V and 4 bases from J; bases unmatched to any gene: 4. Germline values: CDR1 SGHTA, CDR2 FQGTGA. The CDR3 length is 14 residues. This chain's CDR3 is CASSLGQGSTEAFF. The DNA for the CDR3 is TGTGCCAGCAGCCTGGGACAGGGGAGCACTGAAGCTTTCTTT.

DNA for the CDR3: TGTGCCAGCAGTTTATCTGGCGGGGGGTTCAATGAGCAGTTCTTC. This sequence encodes CASSLSGGGFNEQFF. V usage is TRBV27 and J usage is TRBJ2-1; 8 nucleotides align to TRBD2. Trimming removed 0 bases from V and 6 bases from J; junction bases left unmatched: 4. Germline values: CDR1 MNHEY, CDR2 SMNVEV (reference sequence). This CDR3 region has 15 residues.

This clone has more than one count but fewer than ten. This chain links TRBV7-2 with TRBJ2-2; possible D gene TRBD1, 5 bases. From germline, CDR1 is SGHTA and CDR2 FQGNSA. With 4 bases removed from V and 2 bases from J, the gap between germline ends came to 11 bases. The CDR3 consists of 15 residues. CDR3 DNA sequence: TGTGCCAGCAGCTCCCGGCAGGGTAACACCGGGGAGCTGTTTTTT. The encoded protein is CASSSRQGNTGELFF.

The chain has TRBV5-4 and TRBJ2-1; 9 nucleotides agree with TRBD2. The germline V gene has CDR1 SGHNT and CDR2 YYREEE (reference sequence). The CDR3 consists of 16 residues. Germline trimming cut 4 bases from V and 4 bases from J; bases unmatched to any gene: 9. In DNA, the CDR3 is TGTGCCAGCAGCAAGGGGTCTCTAGCGGGGTACAATGAGCAGTTCTTC. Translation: CASSKGSLAGYNEQFF.

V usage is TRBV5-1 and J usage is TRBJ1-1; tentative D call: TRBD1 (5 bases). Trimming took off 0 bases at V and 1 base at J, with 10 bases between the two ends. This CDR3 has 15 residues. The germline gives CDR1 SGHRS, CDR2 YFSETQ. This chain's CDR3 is CASSLEGRANTEAFF. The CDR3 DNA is TGCGCCAGCAGCTTGGAGGGCAGGGCGAACACTGAAGCTTTCTTT.

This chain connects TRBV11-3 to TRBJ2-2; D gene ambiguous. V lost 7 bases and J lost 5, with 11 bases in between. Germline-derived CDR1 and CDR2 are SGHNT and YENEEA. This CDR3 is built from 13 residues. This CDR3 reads CASTGGLTGELFF. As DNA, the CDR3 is TGTGCCAGCACCGGCGGTCTTACCGGGGAGCTGTTTTTT.

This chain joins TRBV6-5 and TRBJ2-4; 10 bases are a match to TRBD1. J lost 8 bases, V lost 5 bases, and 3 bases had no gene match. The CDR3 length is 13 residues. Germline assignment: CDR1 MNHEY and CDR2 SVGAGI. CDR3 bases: TGTGCCAGCAGTCCCGGGACAGGGGACATTCAGTACTTC. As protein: CASSPGTGDIQYF.

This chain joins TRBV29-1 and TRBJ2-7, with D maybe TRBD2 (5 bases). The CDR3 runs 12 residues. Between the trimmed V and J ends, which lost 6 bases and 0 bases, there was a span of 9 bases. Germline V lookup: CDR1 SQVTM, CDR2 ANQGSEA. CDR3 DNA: TGCAGCGTCTCGGGGTCCTCCTACGAGCAGTACTTC. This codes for CSVSGSSYEQYF.

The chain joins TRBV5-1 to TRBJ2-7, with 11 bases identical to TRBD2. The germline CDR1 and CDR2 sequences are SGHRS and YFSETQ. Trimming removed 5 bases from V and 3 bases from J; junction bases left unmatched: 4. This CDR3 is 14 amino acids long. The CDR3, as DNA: TGCGCCAGCAGTCGGGGGACTAGCGGCTACGAGCAGTACTTC. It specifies CASSRGTSGYEQYF.

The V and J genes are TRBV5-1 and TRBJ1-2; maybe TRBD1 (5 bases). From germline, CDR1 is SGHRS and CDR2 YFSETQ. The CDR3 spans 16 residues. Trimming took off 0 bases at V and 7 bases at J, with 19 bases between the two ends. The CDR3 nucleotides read TGCGCCAGCAGCTTGGGGGGCTCCGGGAGTTTATTTGGCTACACCTTC. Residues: CASSLGGSGSLFGYTF.

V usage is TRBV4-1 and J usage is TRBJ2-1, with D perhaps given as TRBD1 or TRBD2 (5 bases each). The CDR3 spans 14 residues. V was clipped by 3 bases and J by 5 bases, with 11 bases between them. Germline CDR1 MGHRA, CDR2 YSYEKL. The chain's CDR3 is CASSQMGVNNEQFF. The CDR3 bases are TGCGCCAGCAGCCAGATGGGGGTCAACAATGAGCAGTTCTTC.

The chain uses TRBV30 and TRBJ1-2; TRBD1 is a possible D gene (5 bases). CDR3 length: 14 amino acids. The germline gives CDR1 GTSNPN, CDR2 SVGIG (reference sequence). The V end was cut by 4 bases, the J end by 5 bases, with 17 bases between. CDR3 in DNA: TGTGCCTGGACCCCCGTCGGGGGGGAGTATGGCTACACCTTC. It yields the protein CAWTPVGGEYGYTF.

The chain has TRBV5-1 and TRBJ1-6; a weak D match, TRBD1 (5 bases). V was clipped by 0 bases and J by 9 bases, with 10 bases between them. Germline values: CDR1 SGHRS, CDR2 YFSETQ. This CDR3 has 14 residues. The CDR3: CASSLGQKASPLHF. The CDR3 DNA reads TGCGCCAGCAGCTTGGGACAGAAGGCTTCACCCCTCCACTTT.

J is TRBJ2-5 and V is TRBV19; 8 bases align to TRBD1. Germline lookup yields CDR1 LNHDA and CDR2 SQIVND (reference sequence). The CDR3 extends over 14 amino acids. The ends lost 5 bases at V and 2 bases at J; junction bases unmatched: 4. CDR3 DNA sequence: TGTGCCAGTAGTCTCAGGACAGGGCAAGAGACCCAGTACTTC. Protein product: CASSLRTGQETQYF.

The chain's CDR3 is CASSPGQGDQPQHF. As DNA, the CDR3 is TGTGCCAGCAGCCCTGGACAGGGGGATCAGCCCCAGCATTTT. The chain joins TRBV9 to TRBJ1-5; 10 nucleotides line up with TRBD1. CDR3 size: 14 residues. Looked up from germline, CDR1 is SGDLS and CDR2 is YYNGEE. Trimming at V came to 4 bases and at J to 5 bases, leaving 3 bases not matched to a gene.

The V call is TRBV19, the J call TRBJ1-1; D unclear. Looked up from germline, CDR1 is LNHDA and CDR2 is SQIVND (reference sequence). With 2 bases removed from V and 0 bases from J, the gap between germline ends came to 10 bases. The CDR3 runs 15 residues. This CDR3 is CASSISSDMNTEAFF. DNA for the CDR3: TGTGCCAGTAGTATAAGCAGCGACATGAACACTGAAGCTTTCTTT.